This T cell receptor beta chain was recovered during a study of graft-versus-host responses after intestinal transplantation. Investigators plated about 200,000 CFSE-labeled responder cells together with about 200,000 irradiated stimulator cells labeled with violet dye. Profiling relied on immunoSEQ multiplex PCR, and the TCRdb table lists in-frame clones only, not all of them. The table records 8,000 to 9,500 clones, around 29% of them present only once. Whole-study findings and limits: Recipient-marrow GvH clones were detected, some having first appeared in ileum or blood.

This CDR3 region has 16 residues. Germline loops: CDR1 KGHSH, CDR2 LQKENI. V lost 3 bases and J 2 bases, leaving 16 bases between the germline ends. This TCR came from a human patient who received an intestinal transplant. The chain uses TRBV18 and TRBJ2-5; D unresolved. The specimen was alloreactive CD4+ T cells from a mixed lymphocyte reaction culture, collected before intestinal transplant. Sample subset: CFSE-low proliferating T cells sorted from roughly six-day pre-transplant mixed lymphocyte reaction (GvH or HvG direction). CDR3 nucleotides: TGTGCCAGCTCACCGCTACACCGTCCACAGCAAGAGACCCAGTACTTC. It encodes CASSPLHRPQQETQYF. Complete variable domain (other parts from reference TRBV18 and TRBJ2-5): NAGVMQNPRHLVRRRGQEARLRCSPMKGHSHVYWYRQLPEEGLKFMVYLQKENIIDESGMPKERFSAEFPKEGPSILRIQQVVRGDSAAYFCASSPLHRPQQETQYFGPGTRLLVL.